Shown below are 15 T cell receptor beta chains from a single sample sequenced in a study of blood T cells in healthy people across ages. Primed by a sample-barcoded 5' primer and a J-beta primer mix, a second PCR proceeded for roughly 7 to 11 cycles. Each CDR3 protein is one row after TCRdb ran MiXCR on the 5' RACE reads. The sample holds fewer than 1,000,000 distinct CDR3 sequences, around 43% seen once. Source material: blood. The receptors originated from a man between 60 and 75 years old in good health.

The rearrangement uses TRBV4-1 and TRBJ2-1; weak D call: TRBD1 (8 bases). Germline CDR1 is MGHRA and CDR2 is YSYEKL. This CDR3 is 17 amino acids long. The germline V and J ends were trimmed by 1 base and 4 bases, with 17 bases remaining between them. Here the CDR3 reads CASSQGHGQGGYNEQFF. The CDR3 coding sequence is TGCGCCAGCAGCCAAGGTCACGGACAGGGAGGGTACAATGAGCAGTTCTTC.

This clonotype showed up just a few times. The chain carries TRBV20-1 and TRBJ2-7, with D unresolved. This CDR3 has 13 amino acids. CDR1 DFQATT and CDR2 SNEGSKA come from the germline V gene (reference sequence). The V end was cut by 0 bases, the J end by 0 bases, with 6 bases between. The CDR3 DNA sequence: TGCAGTGCTAGAGAGGCCGGCTCCTACGAGCAGTACTTC. It specifies CSAREAGSYEQYF.

V gene TRBV5-1 combines with J gene TRBJ2-1, with 7 bases lining up with TRBD2. Germline trimming cut 7 bases from V and 6 bases from J; bases unmatched to any gene: 4. The CDR3 spans 12 residues. From germline, CDR1 is SGHRS and CDR2 YFSETQ. In nucleotides, the CDR3 is TGCGCCAGCCGCGGGAGCCTCAATGAGCAGTTCTTC. Its protein product is CASRGSLNEQFF. Looking up the rest from reference TRBV5-1 and TRBJ2-1 gives the full variable domain: KAGVTQTPRYLIKTRGQQVTLSCSPISGHRSVSWYQQTPGQGLQFLFEYFSETQRNKGNFPGRFSGRQFSNSRSEMNVSTLELGDSALYLCASRGSLNEQFFGPGTRLTVL.

This clonotype occurred a few times. The J gene is TRBJ2-6, the V gene TRBV30; TRBD1 matches at 7 bases. In germline, CDR1 is GTSNPN, CDR2 SVGIG (reference sequence). With 4 bases clipped from V and 2 bases from J, the junction kept 5 bases outside the gene matches. The CDR3 covers 15 residues. The DNA for the CDR3 is TGTGCCTGGAAGGGGGCAGGTACTGGGGCCAACGTCCTGACTTTC. Translation gives CAWKGAGTGANVLTF.

The rearrangement links TRBV20-1 to TRBJ2-5; weak D call: TRBD1 (5 bases). Germline CDR1 is DFQATT and CDR2 is SNEGSKA (reference sequence). This CDR3 comprises 15 residues. Trimming left V 0 bases short and J 2 bases short, with 13 bases between. The CDR3 sequence: CSARDTKRGQETQYF. The CDR3 bases are TGCAGTGCTAGAGATACAAAAAGGGGTCAAGAGACCCAGTACTTC.

The chain links TRBV21-1 to TRBJ1-1. TRBV21-1 is a pseudogene. This CDR3 is 8 amino acids long. CDR3: CASHEAFF. CDR3 bases: TGTGCCAGCCATGAAGCTTTCTTT.

Notes on this clonotype: This sequence may be a read error, since a much larger clone differs from it by one base. The V call is TRBV7-3, the J call TRBJ2-4; 7 nucleotides align to TRBD2. The J call may be mistaken, given a closer DNA end match to TRBJ2-7. This CDR3 spans 14 amino acids. In germline, CDR1 is SGHTA, CDR2 FQGTGA. The CDR3 here is CASMQMSGDDEQYF. The CDR3 nucleotides read TGTGCCAGCATGCAGATGAGCGGGGATGACGAGCAGTACTTC.

This clonotype was counted a few times. The chain is built from TRBV4-3 and TRBJ1-2, with D unclear. Germline assignment: CDR1 LGHNA and CDR2 YSLEER. V lost 0 bases, J lost 8 bases, and 10 bases lay in between. The length of the CDR3 is 13 residues. The CDR3 DNA sequence: TGCGCCAGCAGCCAAGATCTTAATATCGGCTACACCTTC. Translating it yields CASSQDLNIGYTF.

This clonotype was picked up many times. V and J are TRBV29-1 and TRBJ2-5; 8 bases are shared with TRBD2. V was clipped by 5 bases and J by 5 bases; unmatched bases: 10. This CDR3 has 14 residues. From germline, CDR1 is SQVTM and CDR2 ANQGSEA. The CDR3 DNA follows: TGCAGCGTTTTGTCGGGGGGGCCGGCTGAGACCCAGTACTTC. It codes for CSVLSGGPAETQYF. The variable domain in full, with the rest retrieved from reference TRBV29-1 and TRBJ2-5, is SAVISQKPSRDICQRGTSLTIQCQVDSQVTMMFWYRQQPGQSLTLIATANQGSEATYESGFVIDKFPISRPNLTFSTLTVSNMSPEDSSIYLCSVLSGGPAETQYFGPGTRLLVL.

The chain carries TRBV6-2 or TRBV6-3 and TRBJ2-3, with TRBD2 identical over 11 bases. From germline, CDR1 is MNHEY and CDR2 SVGEGT. Losses at the gene ends were 2 bases for V and 2 bases for J; bases not matched to a gene: 6. CDR3 size: 17 residues. In DNA, the CDR3 is TGTGCCAGCAGTTACACCGGGACTAGCGGATCCACAGATACGCAGTATTTT. Amino acid sequence: CASSYTGTSGSTDTQYF.

This clonotype was seen a few times. The CDR3 nucleotides are TGCGCCAGCAGCCTCCGGGCGGGACAGGGTGAGTTCCCCCGTGGCTACACCTTC. Encoded protein: CASSLRAGQGEFPRGYTF. The chain uses TRBV4-1 and TRBJ1-2, with 9 bases aligning to TRBD1. CDR1 is MGHRA and CDR2 is YSYEKL in the germline V gene. CDR3 length equals 18 residues. V lost 4 bases and J lost 7; bases outside the gene matches: 19.

The CDR3 sequence is CASSHDGDSENIQYF. CDR3 coding DNA: TGTGCCAGCAGCCACGATGGGGACTCCGAAAACATTCAGTACTTC. The genes are TRBV6-5 and TRBJ2-4; weak D call: TRBD2 (6 bases). This CDR3 has 15 amino acids. V was shortened by 6 bases and J by 5 bases, with 17 bases between the two germline ends. CDR1 MNHEY and CDR2 SVGAGI come from the germline V gene.

The gene calls are TRBV5-1 and TRBJ1-2, with 11 bases that match TRBD1. The CDR3 extends over 17 amino acids. With 4 bases clipped from V and 4 bases from J, the junction kept 12 bases outside the gene matches. The germline V gene encodes CDR1 SGHRS and CDR2 YFSETQ. CDR3 region: CASSHGQGAESGYGYTF. The CDR3 DNA is TGCGCCAGCAGCCACGGACAGGGGGCAGAGTCTGGCTATGGCTACACCTTC.

The chain uses TRBV20-1 and TRBJ2-3, with 7 bases identical to TRBD2. V lost 5 bases, J lost 2 bases, and 4 bases stayed unmatched. The CDR3 totals 13 residues. Germline CDR1 reads DFQATT; CDR2 reads SNEGSKA (reference sequence). The CDR3 DNA reads as TGCAGTGCTGGGACTACACCCACAGATACGCAGTATTTT. Encoded protein: CSAGTTPTDTQYF.

Comments on this clonotype: One end of the junction fails to match germline, which may point to a read error. V and J are TRBV18 and TRBJ2-3, with TRBD1 matching over 7 bases. CDR1 KGHSH and CDR2 LQKENI come from the germline V gene. CDR3 size: 15 residues. The CDR3 is CASPPPGQSTDTQYF. CDR3 sequence (DNA): TGTGCCAGCCCACCACCGGGACAGTCTACAGATACGCAGTATTTT.